These 23 T cell receptor beta chains came from one sample sequenced in a study of T-cell memory formation after mild COVID-19. TCRdb re-called the 5' RACE reads through MiXCR, storing one row per CDR3 protein. The sample has around 50,000 distinct CDR3 sequences, 9.5% to 15% seen once. The sequencing sample was made of PBMCs or a T cell subset sorted from them (not recorded which). All receptors come from a man aged 18 to 29 who had mild COVID-19 (a few samples of this study predate the infection). Cell type and time point are not known.

The rearrangement uses TRBV6-2 or TRBV6-3 and TRBJ2-2, with D tentatively TRBD1 (5 bases). V shed 7 bases and J shed 4 bases, with 22 bases lying between them. The germline V gene encodes CDR1 MNHEY and CDR2 SVGEGT. The CDR3 loop spans 17 amino acids. CDR3 region: CASIKSRRVGRTGELFF. For the CDR3, the DNA is TGTGCCAGCATCAAAAGCCGCCGGGTGGGGCGCACCGGGGAGCTGTTTTTT.

This clonotype was counted between two and nine times. As DNA, the CDR3 is TGCAGTGCTAGCTTAGCGGGAGCCTCCTACGAGCAGTACGTC. Protein product: CSASLAGASYEQYV. The chain links TRBV20-1 to TRBJ2-7, with 9 bases fitting TRBD2. With 3 bases clipped from V and 0 bases from J, the junction kept 3 bases outside the gene matches. The CDR3 loop spans 14 amino acids. Germline V gene data show CDR1 as DFQATT and CDR2 as SNEGSKA (reference sequence).

This clonotype occurred many times. The chain carries TRBV7-8 and TRBJ2-1; tentative D call: TRBD2 (5 bases). The ends were cut back, 6 bases at V and 8 bases at J, with 14 bases in the middle. This CDR3 comprises 13 residues. The germline CDR1 and CDR2 sequences are SGHVS and FQNEAQ. CDR3 loop: CASSTSLKDEQFF. The DNA for the CDR3 is TGTGCCAGCAGTACTAGTTTGAAGGATGAGCAGTTCTTC.

In its sample, this clonotype was seen a few times. This sequence joins TRBV6-5 and TRBJ2-5; the D call may be TRBD1 or TRBD2 (5 bases each). The CDR3 runs 15 residues. Trimming shortened V by 7 bases and J by 5 bases, and 20 bases separated the two germline ends. The germline gives CDR1 MNHEY, CDR2 SVGAGI. CDR3: CASTPDWGSRETQYF. The CDR3 DNA reads TGTGCCAGCACCCCAGACTGGGGGTCCCGGGAGACCCAGTACTTC.

Only a few counts were recorded for this clonotype. This chain joins TRBV20-1 and TRBJ1-6; weak D call: TRBD1 (5 bases). This CDR3 has 13 residues. CDR1 is DFQATT, CDR2 SNEGSKA, per germline (reference sequence). V was trimmed by 5 bases and J by 0 bases, leaving 5 bases between them. As DNA, the CDR3 is TGCAGTGCTGACAGCTCCTATAATTCACCCCTCCACTTT. The encoded protein is CSADSSYNSPLHF.

This clonotype was detected many times. The chain combines TRBV7-2 with TRBJ1-2; 7 nucleotides agree with TRBD1. V was clipped by 5 bases and J by 5 bases; unmatched bases: 5. The germline gives CDR1 SGHTA, CDR2 FQGNSA. The CDR3 runs 13 residues. The CDR3 loop reads CASSPEGAYGYTF. CDR3 sequence (DNA): TGTGCCAGCAGCCCTGAGGGGGCGTATGGCTACACCTTC. The complete variable domain, with remaining parts taken from reference TRBV7-2 and TRBJ1-2, reads GAGVSQSPSNKVTEKGKDVELRCDPISGHTALYWYRQSLGQGLEFLIYFQGNSAPDKSGLPSDRFSAERTGGSVSTLTIQRTQQEDSAVYLCASSPEGAYGYTFGSGTRLTVV.

This clonotype was found many times. The chain is built from TRBV5-1 and TRBJ2-2; 7 bases fit TRBD1. The CDR3 has 15 residues. Trimming removed 4 bases from V and 4 bases from J; junction bases left unmatched: 7. Germline V gene data show CDR1 as SGHRS and CDR2 as YFSETQ. CDR3 amino acids: CASSPRQGTTGELFF. Written as DNA, the CDR3 is TGCGCCAGCAGCCCGAGACAGGGAACCACCGGGGAGCTGTTTTTT.

V is TRBV12-3 or TRBV12-4 and J is TRBJ2-6, with D perhaps assigned TRBD1 or TRBD2 (6 bases each). The CDR3 extends over 16 amino acids. V dropped 6 bases and J dropped 0 bases, with 12 bases sitting between them. CDR3 loop: CASSPGGGSGANVLTF. The CDR3 DNA is TGTGCCAGCAGCCCCGGAGGGGGCTCTGGGGCCAACGTCCTGACTTTC.

In its sample, this clonotype was seen many times. This chain connects TRBV5-1 to TRBJ2-5; TRBD1 is a possible D gene (5 bases). This CDR3 is built from 13 residues. Trimming removed 1 base from V and 4 bases from J, with 8 bases in between. The germline CDR1 and CDR2 sequences are SGHRS and YFSETQ. Here the CDR3 reads CASSLLGAETQYF. The CDR3, as DNA: TGCGCCAGCAGCTTGTTAGGGGCAGAGACCCAGTACTTC.

The chain recombines TRBV7-9 with TRBJ1-1; tentative D call: TRBD1 (5 bases). The CDR3 totals 13 residues. CDR1 SEHNR and CDR2 FQNEAQ come from the germline V gene (reference sequence). Trimming stripped 1 base from V and 7 bases from J, with 10 bases between. CDR3 sequence (DNA): TGTGCCAGCAGCTTAGGTCAGGGCGGTGAAGCTTTCTTT. Residues: CASSLGQGGEAFF.

This chain joins TRBV28 and TRBJ2-5; D possibly corresponds to TRBD1 (5 bases). The CDR3 loop spans 16 amino acids. CDR1 and CDR2 from the germline V gene are MDHEN and SYDVKM. V lost 6 bases and J 5 bases, leaving 22 bases between the germline ends. The CDR3 sequence: CASSSAYDSHPETQYF. CDR3 bases: TGTGCCAGCAGCTCGGCCTACGACAGTCACCCGGAGACCCAGTACTTC.

This clonotype has only a few counts. The gene calls are TRBV7-9 and TRBJ2-4, with D possibly being TRBD1 or TRBD2 (5 bases each). CDR1 and CDR2 (germline): SEHNR, FQNEAQ (reference sequence). V was trimmed by 7 bases and J by 12 bases, leaving 16 bases between them. This CDR3 is built from 12 residues. In DNA form, the CDR3 reads TGTGCCAGCACCTTGGGTCGGGGCGCTCAGTACTTC. Translated, it gives CASTLGRGAQYF.

J is TRBJ2-7 and V is TRBV18; D gene uncertain. CDR1 is KGHSH, CDR2 LQKENI, per germline. Trimming left V 2 bases short and J 1 base short, with 3 bases between. The CDR3 sequence is 12 residues long. The CDR3 DNA reads TGTGCCAGCTCACCAATTTCCTACGAGCAGTACGTC. This gives the protein CASSPISYEQYV.

This clonotype was seen just once. This chain uses TRBV5-1 with TRBJ1-1; D may be TRBD1 (5 bases). The CDR3 has 16 residues. V was shortened by 4 bases and J by 2 bases, with 18 bases between the two germline ends. The germline V gene has CDR1 SGHRS and CDR2 YFSETQ. The CDR3 here is CASSAGTLGLNTEAFF. DNA for the CDR3: TGCGCCAGCAGCGCCGGGACTCTTGGGTTAAACACTGAAGCTTTCTTT.

This clonotype was observed a handful of times. The chain combines TRBV4-1 with TRBJ2-2; D call uncertain. This CDR3 region has 16 residues. Germline CDR1 and CDR2: MGHRA and YSYEKL. Trimming took 0 bases from V and 4 from J, leaving 12 bases between them. The CDR3 region is CASSQDGGVFTGELFF. Written as DNA, the CDR3 is TGCGCCAGCAGCCAAGATGGTGGGGTCTTCACCGGGGAGCTGTTTTTT.

This clonotype was observed a handful of times. J is TRBJ2-2 and V is TRBV25-1; D ambiguous. V dropped 1 base and J dropped 3 bases, with 6 bases sitting between them. The CDR3 is 14 residues long. CDR1 and CDR2 (germline): MGHDK, SYGVNS. The CDR3 protein is CASSESAYTGELFF. In DNA form, the CDR3 reads TGTGCCAGCAGTGAATCGGCGTACACCGGGGAGCTGTTTTTT.

In this sample, this clonotype turned up a few times. This chain links TRBV6-5 with TRBJ1-6; D is unclear. The V and J ends lost 2 bases and 4 bases respectively, with 9 bases between them. This CDR3 contains 15 residues. Germline lookup yields CDR1 MNHEY and CDR2 SVGAGI. CDR3 residues: CASSYNLGYNSPLHF. The CDR3 DNA reads TGTGCCAGCAGTTACAACCTGGGTTATAATTCACCCCTCCACTTT.

This clonotype was detected many times. The V gene is TRBV12-3 or TRBV12-4, the J gene TRBJ2-1, with D possibly being TRBD1 (5 bases). CDR3 length: 11 amino acids. V was clipped by 6 bases and J by 11 bases, with 11 bases between them. This CDR3 is CASRRQTQQFF. Written as DNA, the CDR3 is TGTGCCAGCAGACGACAGACCCAGCAGTTCTTC.

This clonotype was recorded at least ten times. This sequence joins TRBV5-1 and TRBJ2-2, with 13 nucleotides matching TRBD2. Germline loops: CDR1 SGHRS, CDR2 YFSETQ. Unmatched junction bases numbered 6, after V lost 4 bases and J lost 0 bases. The CDR3 totals 18 residues. CDR3 nucleotides: TGCGCCAGCAGCGTAACTAGCGGGGGGGCAACGAACACCGGGGAGCTGTTTTTT. Its translation: CASSVTSGGATNTGELFF.

This chain uses TRBV11-2 with TRBJ2-7, with TRBD1 as a possible D gene (6 bases). Trimming shortened V by 5 bases and J by 9 bases, and 17 bases separated the two germline ends. The CDR3 extends over 13 amino acids. Germline CDR1 is SGHAT and CDR2 is FQNNGV. CDR3 amino acids: CASSQTEGVGQYF. The CDR3 nucleotides are TGTGCCAGCAGCCAAACCGAGGGGGTTGGGCAGTACTTC.

A few counts support this clonotype. The J gene is TRBJ2-6, the V gene TRBV20-1, with 8 bases fitting TRBD1. Trimming took 0 bases from V and 0 from J; bases not matched to a gene: 4. Germline V gene data show CDR1 as DFQATT and CDR2 as SNEGSKA (reference sequence). The CDR3 consists of 17 residues. The CDR3 DNA follows: TGCAGTGCTAGAGATTGGACAGGGAGCTCTGGGGCCAACGTCCTGACTTTC. It yields the protein CSARDWTGSSGANVLTF.

In its sample, this clonotype was seen many times. The rearrangement links TRBV5-1 to TRBJ2-5; D is unresolved. V lost 0 bases, J lost 5 bases, and 11 bases lay in between. This CDR3 region has 14 residues. In germline, CDR1 is SGHRS, CDR2 YFSETQ. The CDR3, as DNA: TGCGCCAGCAGCTTGGAGGGCCAGCTCGAGACCCAGTACTTC. Amino acids: CASSLEGQLETQYF.

This clonotype came up a few times. This chain uses TRBV6-5 with TRBJ2-5, with D perhaps matching TRBD2 (6 bases). Germline V gene sequence: CDR1 MNHEY, CDR2 SVGAGI. This CDR3 region has 17 residues. Trimming took 0 bases from V and 4 from J, leaving 18 bases between them. The CDR3 DNA reads TGTGCCAGCAGTTACTCGAGTATTCCGAGCGGGCGAGAGACCCAGTACTTC. Translating it yields CASSYSSIPSGRETQYF.